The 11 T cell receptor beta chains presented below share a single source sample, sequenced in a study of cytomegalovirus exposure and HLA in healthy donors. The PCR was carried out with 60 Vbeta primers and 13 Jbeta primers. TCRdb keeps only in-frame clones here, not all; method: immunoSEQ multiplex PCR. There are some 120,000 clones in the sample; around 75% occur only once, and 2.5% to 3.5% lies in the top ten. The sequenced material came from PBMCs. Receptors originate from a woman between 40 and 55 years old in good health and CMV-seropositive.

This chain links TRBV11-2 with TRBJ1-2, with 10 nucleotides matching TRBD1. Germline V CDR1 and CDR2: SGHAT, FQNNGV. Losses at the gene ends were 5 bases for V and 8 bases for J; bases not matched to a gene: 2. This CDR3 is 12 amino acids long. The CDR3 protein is CASSGQGGGYTF. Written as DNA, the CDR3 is TGTGCCAGCAGCGGACAGGGGGGCGGCTACACCTTC.

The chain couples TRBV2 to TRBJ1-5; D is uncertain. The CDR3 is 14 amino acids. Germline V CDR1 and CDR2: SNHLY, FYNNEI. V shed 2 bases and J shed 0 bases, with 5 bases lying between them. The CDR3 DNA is TGTGCCAGCAGTGAAATAAATAGCAATCAGCCCCAGCATTTT. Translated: CASSEINSNQPQHF.

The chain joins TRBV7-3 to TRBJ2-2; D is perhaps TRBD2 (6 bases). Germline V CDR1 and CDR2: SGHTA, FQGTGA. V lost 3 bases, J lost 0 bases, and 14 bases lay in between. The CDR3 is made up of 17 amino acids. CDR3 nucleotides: TGTGCCAGCAGCTTTCTCCCCGGGGGAGCGAACACCGGGGAGCTGTTTTTT. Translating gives CASSFLPGGANTGELFF.

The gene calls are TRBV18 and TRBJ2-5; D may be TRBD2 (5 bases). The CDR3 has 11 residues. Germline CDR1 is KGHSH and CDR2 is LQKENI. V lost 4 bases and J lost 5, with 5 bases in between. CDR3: CASSREETQYF. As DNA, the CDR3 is TGTGCCAGCTCACGGGAGGAGACCCAGTACTTC.

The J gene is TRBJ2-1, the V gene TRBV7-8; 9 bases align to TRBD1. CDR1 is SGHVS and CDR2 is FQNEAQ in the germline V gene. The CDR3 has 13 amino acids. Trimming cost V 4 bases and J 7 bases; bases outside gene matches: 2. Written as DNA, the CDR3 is TGTGCCAGCAGCTACAGGGGGCTGAATGAGCAGTTCTTC. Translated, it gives CASSYRGLNEQFF.

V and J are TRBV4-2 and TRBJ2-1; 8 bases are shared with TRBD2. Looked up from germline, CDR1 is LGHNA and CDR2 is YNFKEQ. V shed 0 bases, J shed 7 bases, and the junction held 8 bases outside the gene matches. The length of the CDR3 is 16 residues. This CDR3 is CASSQDPSGGWNEQFF. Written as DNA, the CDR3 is TGTGCCAGCAGCCAAGATCCGAGCGGGGGCTGGAATGAGCAGTTCTTC.

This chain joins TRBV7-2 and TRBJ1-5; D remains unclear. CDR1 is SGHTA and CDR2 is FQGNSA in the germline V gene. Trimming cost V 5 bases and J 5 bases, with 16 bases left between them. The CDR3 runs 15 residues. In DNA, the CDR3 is TGTGCCAGCAGCCCCCCGGGGAGCGGGCATCAGCCCCAGCATTTT. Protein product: CASSPPGSGHQPQHF.

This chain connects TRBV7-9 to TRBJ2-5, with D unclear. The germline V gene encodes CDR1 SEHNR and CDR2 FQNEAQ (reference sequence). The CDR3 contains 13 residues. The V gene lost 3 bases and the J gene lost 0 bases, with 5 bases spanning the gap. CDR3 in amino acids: CASSLGYQETQYF. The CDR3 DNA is TGTGCCAGCAGCTTGGGCTACCAAGAGACCCAGTACTTC. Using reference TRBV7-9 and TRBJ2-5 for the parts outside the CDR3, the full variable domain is DTGVSQNPRHKITKRGQNVTFRCDPISEHNRLYWYRQTLGQGPEFLTYFQNEAQLEKSRLLSDRFSAERPKGSFSTLEIQRTEQGDSAMYLCASSLGYQETQYFGPGTRLLVL.

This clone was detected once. CDR3 bases: TGTGCCACCAGCATACAGGGTGGAAACACCATATATTTT. It is translated as CATSIQGGNTIYF. The V call is TRBV15, the J call TRBJ1-3; a possible D gene is TRBD1 (6 bases). The CDR3 extends over 13 amino acids. V was shortened by 4 bases and J by 3 bases, with 7 bases between the two germline ends. Germline CDR1 is LNHNV and CDR2 is YYDKDF (reference sequence).

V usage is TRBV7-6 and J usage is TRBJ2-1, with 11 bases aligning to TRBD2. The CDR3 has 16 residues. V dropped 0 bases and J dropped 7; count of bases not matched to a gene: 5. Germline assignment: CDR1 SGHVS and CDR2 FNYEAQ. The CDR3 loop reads CASSLASLAGGNEQFF. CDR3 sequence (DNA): TGTGCCAGCAGCTTAGCGAGCCTAGCGGGGGGAAATGAGCAGTTCTTC.

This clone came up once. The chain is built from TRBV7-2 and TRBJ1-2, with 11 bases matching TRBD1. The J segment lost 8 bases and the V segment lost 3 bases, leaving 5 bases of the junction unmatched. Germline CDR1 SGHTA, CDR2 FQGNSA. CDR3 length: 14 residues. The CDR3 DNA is TGTGCCAGCAGCTTCGGACAGGGGGCGTCAGGCTACACCTTC. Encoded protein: CASSFGQGASGYTF.